This TCR beta chain appears in the sequencing data of a study of blood T cell repertoires in COVID-19. Study background: COVID-19 samples collected from the United States, Italy and Spain covered acute and convalescent phases. Sources were T cells, B-cell-depleted T cells, or PBMCs; the material itself was cDNA or gDNA.

Authors' analysis steps: Estimation of nucleated cell counts relied on the amplification of reference gene primers. TCRdb's copy holds only in-frame clones and misses some; the assay was immunoSEQ multiplex PCR. The V and J calls and clone size were taken over from that table, and D and trimming were inferred from the DNA. The sample holds 100,000 to 110,000 clones; about 90% are singletons and the top ten take around 6.9%. The sequenced sample was peripheral blood. The TCR was taken from a man aged 30 to 45 in a cohort sampled during active COVID-19.

The CDR3 DNA reads TGTGCCAGCAGCGTGGCCCGGATAGCGGACGGGGAGCTGTTTTTT. Translating gives CASSVARIADGELFF. J is TRBJ2-2 and V is TRBV9; D perhaps matches TRBD2 (6 bases). This CDR3 has 15 amino acids. Trimming stripped 2 bases from V and 7 bases from J, with 15 bases between. Germline lookup yields CDR1 SGDLS and CDR2 YYNGEE.